Below, 6 T cell receptor beta chains from the same sample are listed, as sequenced in a study of CD8 T cells in Susac syndrome. Random hexamers were used to reverse transcribe an amount of about 0.45 to 1 ug RNA. TCRdb itself ran the immunoSEQ multiplex PCR reads through MiXCR, one entry per CDR3 protein. The table has some 150,000 distinct CDR3 sequences, approximately 94% seen once. Sequencing input: CD4+ T cells from PBMCs. Receptors originate from a human donor in good health.

The V gene is TRBV5-4, the J gene TRBJ1-4; perhaps TRBD1 as D (6 bases). CDR1 and CDR2 (germline): SGHNT, YYREEE (reference sequence). This CDR3 contains 13 residues. The germline V and J ends were trimmed by 3 bases and 5 bases, with 8 bases remaining between them. This chain's CDR3 is CASSSQGNEKLFF. DNA for the CDR3: TGTGCCAGCAGCTCCCAGGGGAATGAAAAACTGTTTTTT.

The J gene is TRBJ2-7, the V gene TRBV18; TRBD1 matches 10 bases. CDR1 KGHSH and CDR2 LQKENI come from the germline V gene. The CDR3 has 14 residues. The junction had 6 bases not matched to a gene; V was cut back by 3 bases and J by 7 bases. The CDR3 DNA follows: TGTGCCAGCTCACCGGCGACAGGGGGCGCGGAGCAGTACTTC. It encodes CASSPATGGAEQYF.

J is TRBJ2-7 and V is TRBV3-1, with 8 bases identical to TRBD1. This CDR3 is built from 13 residues. The germline gives CDR1 LGHDT, CDR2 YNNKEL (reference sequence). V shed 4 bases, J shed 1 base, and the junction held 0 bases outside the gene matches. The CDR3 sequence is CASSRQGSYEQYF. In DNA, the CDR3 is TGTGCCAGCAGCCGACAGGGGTCCTACGAGCAGTACTTC.

This clonotype was detected only once. The genes are TRBV19 and TRBJ1-1, with D unclear. Germline assignment: CDR1 LNHDA and CDR2 SQIVND (reference sequence). Between the trimmed V and J ends, which lost 5 bases and 1 base, there was a span of 8 bases. The CDR3 length is 13 residues. The CDR3 loop is CASSFDTNTEAFF. The CDR3, as DNA: TGTGCCAGTAGTTTCGACACGAACACTGAAGCTTTCTTT.

The rearrangement joins TRBV9 to TRBJ2-1, with 10 bases identical to TRBD2. The CDR3 is 16 residues long. Per the germline V gene, CDR1 is SGDLS and CDR2 is YYNGEE. Unmatched junction bases numbered 6, after V lost 0 bases and J lost 6 bases. The CDR3 coding sequence is TGTGCCAGCAGCGTAGATTCCCTAGCGGGAGTCAATGAGCAGTTCTTC. It encodes CASSVDSLAGVNEQFF.

The chain carries TRBV27 and TRBJ1-2; TRBD1 matches 7 bases. The V and J ends lost 4 bases and 6 bases, in that order; junction bases with no gene match: 5. CDR1 is MNHEY and CDR2 is SMNVEV in the germline V gene (reference sequence). The CDR3 sequence is 13 residues long. In nucleotides, the CDR3 is TGTGCCAGCAGTTACAGGGGTAGGGATGGCTACACCTTC. Translating it yields CASSYRGRDGYTF.